This T cell receptor beta chain appears in the sequencing data of a study of blood T cell repertoires in COVID-19. The CDR3 is 14 amino acids. Germline V gene data show CDR1 as LNHDA and CDR2 as SQIVND (reference sequence). The ends were cut back, 3 bases at V and 4 bases at J, with 13 bases in the middle. The participants were between about 18 and 90 years old and came from roughly 24 US areas. Sequenced by immunoSEQ multiplex PCR; TCRdb stores in-frame clones only, minus some. The sample lists about 360,000 clones, roughly 90% occurring once. This chain connects TRBV19 to TRBJ2-7; D possibly corresponds to TRBD2 (6 bases). Sample: PBMCs or T cells enriched from blood (not recorded which). The TCR sequence derives from a woman in her 40s with acute COVID-19. Here the CDR3 reads CASSMGGDLYEQYF. The CDR3 region has the DNA TGTGCCAGTAGTATGGGCGGGGACCTGTACGAGCAGTACTTC.